Presented here are 3 T cell receptor beta chains from one specimen sequenced in a study of blood T cell repertoires in COVID-19. TCRdb's copy holds only in-frame clones and misses some; the assay was immunoSEQ multiplex PCR. The sample lists approximately 47,000 clones, under 85% occurring once. Sequencing used peripheral blood. The receptors were sampled from a man aged 60-69 years with acute or convalescent COVID-19.

The V call is TRBV18, the J call TRBJ1-2; D not resolved. Trimming removed 6 bases from V and 3 bases from J, with 14 bases in between. Germline V gene data show CDR1 as KGHSH and CDR2 as LQKENI. CDR3 length: 14 amino acids. For the CDR3, the DNA is TGTGCCAGCTCCCGGGTCGGTTCAGACTATGGCTACACCTTC. This encodes CASSRVGSDYGYTF.

V gene TRBV18 combines with J gene TRBJ2-6, with 7 bases fitting TRBD1. In germline, CDR1 is KGHSH, CDR2 LQKENI. J lost 3 bases, V lost 2 bases, and 4 bases had no gene match. CDR3 size: 16 residues. CDR3 sequence reads: CASSPDDRVGANVLTF. The CDR3 region has the DNA TGTGCCAGCTCACCAGATGACAGGGTTGGGGCCAACGTCCTGACTTTC.

V is TRBV29-1 and J is TRBJ1-1; 10 bases agree with TRBD1. V was pared by 5 bases and J by 1 base, with 1 base of the junction left unmatched. This CDR3 is 13 amino acids long. Germline lookup yields CDR1 SQVTM and CDR2 ANQGSEA. CDR3 coding DNA: TGCAGCGTTTGGACAGGGGGGAACACTGAAGCTTTCTTT. Residues: CSVWTGGNTEAFF.